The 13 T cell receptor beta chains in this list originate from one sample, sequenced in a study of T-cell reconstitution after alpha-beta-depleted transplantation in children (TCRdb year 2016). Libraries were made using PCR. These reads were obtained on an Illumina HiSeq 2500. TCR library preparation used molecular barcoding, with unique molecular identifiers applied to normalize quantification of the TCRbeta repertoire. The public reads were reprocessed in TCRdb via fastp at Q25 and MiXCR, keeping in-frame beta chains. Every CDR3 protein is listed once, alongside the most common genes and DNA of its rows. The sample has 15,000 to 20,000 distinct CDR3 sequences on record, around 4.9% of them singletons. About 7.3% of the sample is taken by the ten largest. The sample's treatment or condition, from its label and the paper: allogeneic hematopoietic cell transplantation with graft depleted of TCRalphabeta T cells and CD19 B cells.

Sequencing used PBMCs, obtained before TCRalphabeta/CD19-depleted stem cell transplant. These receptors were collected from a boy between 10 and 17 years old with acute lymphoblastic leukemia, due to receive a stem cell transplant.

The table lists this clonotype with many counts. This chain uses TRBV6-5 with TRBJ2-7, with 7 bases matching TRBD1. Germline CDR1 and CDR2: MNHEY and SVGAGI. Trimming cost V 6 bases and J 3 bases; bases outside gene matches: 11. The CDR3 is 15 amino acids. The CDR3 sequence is CASRRGTAGIYEQYF. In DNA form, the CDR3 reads TGTGCCAGCAGACGAGGGACAGCCGGGATCTACGAGCAGTACTTC.

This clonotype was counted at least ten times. CDR3 coding DNA: TGCGCCAGCAGCGAGAATAACAGGAGGGGCGGGGGGAACACAGATACGCAGTATTTT. This sequence encodes CASSENNRRGGGNTDTQYF. The genes are TRBV4-3 and TRBJ2-3; TRBD2 aligns across 8 bases. Germline V CDR1 and CDR2: LGHNA, YSLEER. This CDR3 contains 19 residues. V shed 5 bases, J shed 2 bases, and the junction held 18 bases outside the gene matches.

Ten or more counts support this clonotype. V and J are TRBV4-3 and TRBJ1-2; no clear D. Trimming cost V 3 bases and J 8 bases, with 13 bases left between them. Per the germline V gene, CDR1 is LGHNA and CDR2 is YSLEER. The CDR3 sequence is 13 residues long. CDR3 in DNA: TGCGCCAGCAGCCAGATGACCGGGAGCGGCTACACCTTC. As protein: CASSQMTGSGYTF.

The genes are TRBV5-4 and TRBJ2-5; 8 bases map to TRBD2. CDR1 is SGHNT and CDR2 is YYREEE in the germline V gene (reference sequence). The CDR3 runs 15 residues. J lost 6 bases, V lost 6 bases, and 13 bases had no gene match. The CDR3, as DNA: TGTGCCAGCACTCTCGGGGGGGGGATGGTGAAGACCCAGTACTTC. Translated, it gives CASTLGGGMVKTQYF.

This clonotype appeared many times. For the CDR3, the DNA is TGCGCCAGCAGCCAATTACGCGGCAATCAGCCCCAGCATTTT. Amino acid sequence: CASSQLRGNQPQHF. The V and J genes are TRBV4-1 and TRBJ1-5; D call uncertain. The germline V gene encodes CDR1 MGHRA and CDR2 YSYEKL. The CDR3 consists of 14 residues. Trimming shortened V by 2 bases and J by 2 bases, and 7 bases separated the two germline ends.

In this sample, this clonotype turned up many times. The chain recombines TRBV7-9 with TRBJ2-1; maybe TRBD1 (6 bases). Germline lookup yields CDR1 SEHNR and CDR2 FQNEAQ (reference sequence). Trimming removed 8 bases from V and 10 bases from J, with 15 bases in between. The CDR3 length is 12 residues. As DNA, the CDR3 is TGTGCCAGCGCTCACAGGGATGGGGAGCAGTTCTTC. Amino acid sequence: CASAHRDGEQFF.

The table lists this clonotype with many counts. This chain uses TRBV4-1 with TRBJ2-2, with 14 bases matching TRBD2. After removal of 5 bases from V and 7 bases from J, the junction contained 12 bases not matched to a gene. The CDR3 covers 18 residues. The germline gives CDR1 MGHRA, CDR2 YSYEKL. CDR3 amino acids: CASSGRETSGGANGELFF. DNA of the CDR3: TGCGCCAGCAGCGGAAGGGAGACTAGCGGGGGGGCGAACGGGGAGCTGTTTTTT.

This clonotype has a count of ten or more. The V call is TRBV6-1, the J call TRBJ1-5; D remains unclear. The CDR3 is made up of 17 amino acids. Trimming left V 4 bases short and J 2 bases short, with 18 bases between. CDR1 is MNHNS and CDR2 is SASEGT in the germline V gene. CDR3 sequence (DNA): TGTGCCAGCAGTGCTCGACCTCCTGAGGGTCGCAATCAGCCCCAGCATTTT. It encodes CASSARPPEGRNQPQHF.

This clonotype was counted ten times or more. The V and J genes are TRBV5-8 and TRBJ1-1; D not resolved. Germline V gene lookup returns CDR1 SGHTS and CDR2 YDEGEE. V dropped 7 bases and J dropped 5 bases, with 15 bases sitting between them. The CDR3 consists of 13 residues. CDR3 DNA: TGTGCCAGCCACAAAAAAGACTCAACTGAAGCTTTCTTT. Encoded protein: CASHKKDSTEAFF. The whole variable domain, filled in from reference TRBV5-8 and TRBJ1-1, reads EAGVTQSPTHLIKTRGQQATLRCSPISGHTSVYWYQQALGLGLQFLLWYDEGEERNRGNFPPRFSGRQFPNYSSELNVNALELEDSALYLCASHKKDSTEAFFGQGTRLTVV.

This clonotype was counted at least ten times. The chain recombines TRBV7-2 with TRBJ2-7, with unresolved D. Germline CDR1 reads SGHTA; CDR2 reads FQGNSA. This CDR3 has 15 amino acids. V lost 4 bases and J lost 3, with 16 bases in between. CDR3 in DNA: TGTGCCAGCAGCTCACAGACAATAACGGGCTACGAGCAGTACTTC. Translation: CASSSQTITGYEQYF.

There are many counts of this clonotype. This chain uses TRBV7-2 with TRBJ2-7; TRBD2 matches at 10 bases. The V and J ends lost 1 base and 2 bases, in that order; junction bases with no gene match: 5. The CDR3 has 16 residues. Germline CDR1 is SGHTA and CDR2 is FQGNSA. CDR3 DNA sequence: TGTGCCAGCAGCTTAGTACTAGCGGGACCCACCTACGAGCAGTACTTC. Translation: CASSLVLAGPTYEQYF.

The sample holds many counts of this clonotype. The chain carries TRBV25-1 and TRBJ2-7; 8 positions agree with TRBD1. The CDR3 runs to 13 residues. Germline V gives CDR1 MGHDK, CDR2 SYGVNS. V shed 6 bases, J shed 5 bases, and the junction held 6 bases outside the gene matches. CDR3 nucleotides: TGTGCCAGCAGAGACAGGGGTTGGGACGAGCAGTACTTC. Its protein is CASRDRGWDEQYF.

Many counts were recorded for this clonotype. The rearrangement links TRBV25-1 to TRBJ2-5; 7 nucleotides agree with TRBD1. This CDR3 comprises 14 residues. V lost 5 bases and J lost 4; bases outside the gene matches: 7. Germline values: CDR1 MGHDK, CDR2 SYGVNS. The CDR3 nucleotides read TGTGCCAGCAGTCGACAGGGCGGTCGAGAGACCCAGTACTTC. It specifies CASSRQGGRETQYF.